The next 2 T cell receptor beta chains were all read from a single sample in a study of blood T cell repertoires in COVID-19. Profiled with immunoSEQ multiplex PCR; TCRdb holds only in-frame clones, not every one. The sample has roughly 100,000 clones; approximately 84% are singletons. Sequenced input: peripheral blood. The receptors were gathered from a human donor in a cohort sampled during active COVID-19.

The J gene is TRBJ2-1, the V gene TRBV27; possible D gene TRBD2, 7 bases. The V and J ends lost 0 bases and 7 bases respectively, with 10 bases between them. Germline V lookup: CDR1 MNHEY, CDR2 SMNVEV (reference sequence). The CDR3 runs to 14 residues. The CDR3 DNA reads as TGTGCCAGCAGTTTATCGGGGGGGGCGAATGAGCAGTTCTTC. It codes for CASSLSGGANEQFF.

A remark on this clone: Other DNA sequences in the sample encode the same CDR3. The CDR3 loop is CASSYGQTYEQYF. The CDR3 nucleotides are TGTGCCAGCAGTTACGGCCAGACCTACGAGCAGTACTTC. The chain has TRBV6-5 and TRBJ2-7, with no clear D. Per the germline V gene, CDR1 is MNHEY and CDR2 is SVGAGI. CDR3 size: 13 residues. The ends were cut back, 2 bases at V and 2 bases at J, with 7 bases in the middle.